These T cell receptor beta chains were read from a single sample in a study of neurological immune-mediated disorders. Each CDR3 protein gets one entry after TCRdb re-called the 5' RACE reads with MiXCR. The repertoire holds over 60,000 distinct CDR3 sequences, with 4% to 6% as singletons. Sequencing input: PBMCs. Every receptor here comes from a woman in her 30s with multiple sclerosis. The CDR3 runs from the conserved cysteine through the conserved F or W.

V gene	J gene	CDR3 protein
TRBV7-9	TRBJ2-5	CASSLLPFSGETQYF
TRBV19	TRBJ1-5	CASSWDSLVDQPQHF
TRBV5-1	TRBJ2-3	CASSLQASSTDTQYF
TRBV5-1	TRBJ2-5	CASSSTRAGGTQETQYF
TRBV10-3	TRBJ2-3	CAISEGDLRTDTQYF
TRBV20-1	TRBJ2-1	CSARGSGGGEGHEQFF
TRBV20-1	TRBJ2-7	CSAREDSTTSYEQYF
TRBV18	TRBJ2-3	CASSPSQGTDTQYF
TRBV5-6	TRBJ1-3	CASSLAWQGLTGNTIYF
TRBV24-1	TRBJ2-3	CATSAQEVTSTDTQYF
TRBV12-3/TRBV12-4	TRBJ2-7	CASRPTGTPRMQYF
TRBV20-1	TRBJ2-1	CSGGLAGRSYNEQFF
TRBV6-5	TRBJ1-5	CASSWEDRGPPQHF
TRBV5-1	TRBJ2-7	CASSFLSGPSYEQYF
TRBV7-9	TRBJ2-4	CASSRGSGGPSSKNIQYF
TRBV5-1	TRBJ2-3	CASSLGVRGQGLNTQYF
TRBV5-1	TRBJ1-1	CASSPRPGPKGTEAFF
TRBV5-5	TRBJ2-2	CVSSLDPVNTGELFF
TRBV20-1	TRBJ2-3	CSARLDRGTDTQYF
TRBV12-3/TRBV12-4	TRBJ2-1	CASTRGGLGNEQFF
TRBV20-1	TRBJ2-5	CSATTSGRMYQETQYF
TRBV10-3	TRBJ2-5	CAIGGKAGDETQYF
TRBV20-1	TRBJ2-1	CSASPNPFLAGEGEQFF
TRBV6-4	TRBJ2-2	CASSLTGDNTGELFF
TRBV5-1	TRBJ2-1	CASSPGNGTSVGNEQFF
TRBV5-1	TRBJ2-1	CASSLLAGGSPVRNEQFF
TRBV5-1	TRBJ1-1	CASSLRHEDTEAFF
TRBV5-1	TRBJ1-1	CASSLAVGGSEAFF
TRBV5-1	TRBJ2-7	CASSPGLTYEQYF
TRBV7-2	TRBJ2-2	CASSLGGGLYTGELFF
TRBV7-8	TRBJ1-6	CASSLATGNSYNSPLHF
TRBV20-1	TRBJ2-1	CSAPRRGGVGSYNEQFF
TRBV20-1	TRBJ1-1	CSARARHRVHTEAFF
TRBV27	TRBJ1-5	CASSLSGAGINQPQHF
TRBV12-3/TRBV12-4	TRBJ2-3	CASSFRTSGVTDTQYF
TRBV5-1	TRBJ2-1	CASSIVTGTGHNEQFF
TRBV10-3	TRBJ1-1	CAGRIGGQDEAFF
TRBV20-1	TRBJ1-1	CSASWGAAAFF
TRBV10-3	TRBJ2-3	CATSRHADTQYF
TRBV11-2	TRBJ1-4	CASSPRSTNEKLFF
TRBV29-1	TRBJ2-5	CSVRGTGEQETQYF
TRBV12-3/TRBV12-4	TRBJ2-7	CASSLAIGGQGYEQYF